These T cell receptor beta chains were read from a single sample in a study of cytomegalovirus exposure and HLA in healthy donors. Using immunoSEQ multiplex PCR, the repertoire was profiled, and TCRdb retains in-frame clones only, with some absent. The data show under 100,000 clones, with about 9.5% seen just once and roughly 22% held by the top ten. Sequencing was performed on PBMCs. Receptors originate from a man aged 55 to 70 in good health and CMV-seropositive. Each CDR3 is given with its conserved first and last residue.

J | V | CDR3
TRBJ2-7 | TRBV29-1 | CSVGKGQGYEQYF
TRBJ2-2 | TRBV30 | CAWGTGNSGELFF
TRBJ1-4 | TRBV28 | CASSRLREKLFF
TRBJ1-4 | TRBV18 | CASSPRGEKLFF
TRBJ1-1 | TRBV27 | CASGTVGNTEAFF
TRBJ1-4 | TRBV27 | CASSSMTWVREKLFF
TRBJ1-2 | TRBV2 | CASRDRGDGYTF
TRBJ2-1 | TRBV19 | CASRGASGSGEQFF
TRBJ1-1 | TRBV19 | CASSFDRGNTEAFF
TRBJ1-6 | TRBV23-1 | CASSHHRGGVRSPLHF
TRBJ1-1 | TRBV18 | CASSPLAGVYTEAFF
TRBJ2-3 | TRBV18 | CASSPLQGATTDTQYF
TRBJ1-2 | TRBV4-1 | CASSPKGTGGASYYGYTF
TRBJ1-1 | TRBV6-1 | CATSYRVNTEAFF
TRBJ1-3 | TRBV5-6 | CASSYPGGSGNTIYF
TRBJ2-5 | TRBV6-5 | CASSYTTDWRGETQYF
TRBJ1-5 | TRBV28 | CASQTGNQPQHF
TRBJ1-1 | TRBV19 | CASRLRGTGTLDTEAFF
TRBJ2-5 | TRBV4-1 | CASSPFGPAGGYQETQYF
TRBJ2-2 | TRBV10-3 | CAIPGQGTGELFF
TRBJ2-3 | TRBV7-8 | CASSPRGALTDTQYF
TRBJ2-2 | TRBV7-3 | CASSREMAGGPGGELFF
TRBJ2-7 | TRBV29-1 | CSVGGDGSYEQYF
TRBJ1-4 | TRBV9 | CASSLRTGSNEKLFF
TRBJ1-1 | TRBV10-1 | CASSSGTANTEAFF
TRBJ1-5 | TRBV19 | CASTGSSNQPQHF
TRBJ2-1 | TRBV5-1 | CASSLGSTSGNEQFF
TRBJ1-1 | TRBV19 | CASSPLLNTEAFF
TRBJ1-4 | TRBV30 | CALTVATNEKLFF
TRBJ2-1 | TRBV25-1 | CASSVQGMDEQFF
TRBJ2-3 | TRBV6-1 | CASGDRLTDTQYF
TRBJ1-2 | TRBV30 | CAWSPGAIGYTF
TRBJ1-5 | TRBV19 | CASSVQGLFNQPQHF
TRBJ2-2 | TRBV10-3 | CAIRIGEGGELFF
TRBJ2-2 | TRBV19 | CASSTWDRLNTGELFF
TRBJ2-1 | TRBV11-3 | CASSLLAGGEQFF
TRBJ1-6 | TRBV5-1 | CASSLDSNSPLHF
TRBJ1-2 | TRBV10-3 | CAISVGELGYTF
TRBJ2-3 | TRBV18 | CASSRGGATDTQYF
TRBJ2-6 | TRBV5-6 | CASSWEGSGANVLTF
TRBJ1-1 | TRBV29-1 | CSVDEEGDSNTEAFF
TRBJ2-7 | TRBV4-2 | CASSQDRTNSYEQYF
TRBJ1-1 | TRBV5-5 | CASSLGGGQGRTEAFF